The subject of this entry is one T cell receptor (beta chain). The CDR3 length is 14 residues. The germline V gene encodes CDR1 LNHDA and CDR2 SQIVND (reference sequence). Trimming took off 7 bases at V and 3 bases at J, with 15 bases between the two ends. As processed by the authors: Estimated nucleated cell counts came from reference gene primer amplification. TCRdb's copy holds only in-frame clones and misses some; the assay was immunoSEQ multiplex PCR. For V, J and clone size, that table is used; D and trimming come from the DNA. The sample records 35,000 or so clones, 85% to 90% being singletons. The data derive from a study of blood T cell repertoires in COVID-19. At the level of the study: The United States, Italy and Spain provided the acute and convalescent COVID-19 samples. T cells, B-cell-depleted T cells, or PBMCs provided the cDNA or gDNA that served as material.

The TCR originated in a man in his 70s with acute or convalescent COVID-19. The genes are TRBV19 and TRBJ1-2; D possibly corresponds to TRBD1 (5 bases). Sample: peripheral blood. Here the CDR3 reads CASKLGPEDYGYTF. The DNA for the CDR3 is TGTGCCAGTAAGTTGGGGCCAGAGGACTATGGCTACACCTTC.